The 28 T cell receptor beta chains below come from one sample, sequenced in a study of T cells in Graves' hyperthyroidism and ophthalmopathy. RNA transcripts served as the template for amplifying TCR beta CDR3 regions. The HTBI set primed first-round TCR CDR3 RT-PCR. TCRdb reprocessed the multiplex PCR reads via MiXCR and lists one record per CDR3 protein. Among about 400,000 distinct CDR3 sequences listed, 14% to 15% were seen once. The sequenced material came from blood. The receptors stem from a man aged 18 to 35 with Graves' ophthalmopathy.

A word on this clonotype: Possible read error: a much larger clone is one base away. V is TRBV11-2 and J is TRBJ2-5, with a possible D match to TRBD2 (6 bases). The V end was cut by 8 bases, the J end by 5 bases, with 21 bases between. CDR1 SGHAT and CDR2 FQNNGV come from the germline V gene. The CDR3 is made up of 15 amino acids. The CDR3: CASPPPPGSSETQYF. The CDR3 nucleotides read TGTGCCAGCCCACCACCGCCCGGGAGTTCGGAGACCCAGTACTTC.

This clonotype was seen at least ten times. This sequence joins TRBV5-8 and TRBJ2-5, with 12 nucleotides matching TRBD2. This CDR3 has 15 amino acids. V shed 3 bases, J shed 4 bases, and the junction held 4 bases outside the gene matches. The germline V gene encodes CDR1 SGHTS and CDR2 YDEGEE. CDR3 nucleotide sequence: TGTGCCAGCAGCTCTACACTAGCGGGAGGAGAGACCCAGTACTTC. It yields the protein CASSSTLAGGETQYF.

The count of this clonotype is one. The J gene is TRBJ2-7, the V gene TRBV11-2, with 9 bases lining up with TRBD1. The CDR3 spans 13 residues. With V trimmed by 10 bases and J by 2 bases, 6 bases remained unmatched. The germline V gene encodes CDR1 SGHAT and CDR2 FQNNGV. The CDR3: CATHGTGPYEQYF. The CDR3 nucleotides are TGTGCCACCCACGGGACAGGGCCCTACGAGCAGTACTTC.

As concerns this clonotype: Compared with germline, one end of the junction differs, possibly owing to a read error. This chain joins TRBV10-3 and TRBJ1-5; D unresolved. The CDR3 is made up of 16 amino acids. Germline-derived CDR1 and CDR2 are ENHRY and SYGVKD. In DNA form, the CDR3 reads TGTGCCACCAGTGAGTCGATGGGGAAGTGGAATCAGCCCCAGCATTTT. It yields the protein CATSESMGKWNQPQHF.

This clonotype has ten or more counts. The V and J genes are TRBV29-1 and TRBJ2-1; a weak D match, TRBD2 (5 bases). Between the trimmed V and J ends, which lost 7 bases and 12 bases, there was a span of 16 bases. There are 11 residues in the CDR3. Germline-derived CDR1 and CDR2 are SQVTM and ANQGSEA. The chain's CDR3 is CSGSGNGAQFF. CDR3 sequence (DNA): TGCAGCGGCTCGGGGAACGGAGCGCAGTTCTTC.

The sample holds many counts of this clonotype. V usage is TRBV30 and J usage is TRBJ2-2; D might be TRBD1 or TRBD2, each matching 5 bases. V was cut by 1 base and J by 3 bases, with 12 bases left in between. The V gene's germline CDR1 is GTSNPN and CDR2 SVGIG (reference sequence). The CDR3 has 15 residues. CDR3 coding DNA: TGTGCCTGGAGTGCACTAGGGGTCGACACCGGGGAGCTGTTTTTT. Its protein product is CAWSALGVDTGELFF.

At least ten counts were recorded for this clonotype. The chain joins TRBV6-1 to TRBJ2-3; D not certain. V gave up 5 bases and J gave up 0 bases, with 9 bases separating them. The CDR3 totals 14 residues. Germline-derived CDR1 and CDR2 are MNHNS and SASEGT. Here the CDR3 reads CASSTYPSTDTQYF. The CDR3 DNA reads as TGTGCCAGCAGTACTTACCCAAGCACAGATACGCAGTATTTT.

This clonotype showed up many times. The genes are TRBV7-2 and TRBJ2-3; possibly TRBD1 for D (5 bases). Germline CDR1 reads SGHTA; CDR2 reads FQGNSA. The V and J ends lost 1 base and 11 bases respectively, with 7 bases between them. The CDR3 extends over 11 amino acids. The CDR3: CASSLVGQQYF. In DNA form, the CDR3 reads TGTGCCAGCAGCTTAGTTGGACAGCAGTATTTT.

This clonotype was picked up many times. The genes are TRBV6-1 and TRBJ2-3; 7 bases map to TRBD2. Trimming removed 4 bases from V and 1 base from J; junction bases left unmatched: 17. Germline V gene sequence: CDR1 MNHNS, CDR2 SASEGT. CDR3 length: 19 amino acids. The DNA of the CDR3 is TGTGCCAGCAGTGTATGGACTAGTTGGTCACCGGGAGGCACAGATACGCAGTATTTT. Protein: CASSVWTSWSPGGTDTQYF.

CDR3 nucleotides: TGCAGCGTTGGGAGATCCGGGGAGCTGTTTTTT. This gives the protein CSVGRSGELFF. The V and J genes are TRBV29-1 and TRBJ2-2, with D unclear. V was cut by 4 bases and J by 6 bases, with 6 bases left in between. The CDR3 contains 11 residues. Germline loops: CDR1 SQVTM, CDR2 ANQGSEA.

The sample holds many counts of this clonotype. The genes are TRBV10-3 and TRBJ2-1; tentative D call: TRBD2 (5 bases). The CDR3 is 11 residues long. Trimming took off 4 bases at V and 10 bases at J, with 8 bases between the two ends. The germline V gene has CDR1 ENHRY and CDR2 SYGVKD. The CDR3 sequence is CAISADWEQFF. CDR3 DNA: TGTGCCATCAGTGCGGACTGGGAGCAGTTCTTC.

The V and J genes are TRBV9 and TRBJ2-1, with TRBD1 matching 7 bases. The ends lost 4 bases at V and 9 bases at J; junction bases unmatched: 7. The germline CDR1 and CDR2 sequences are SGDLS and YYNGEE. The CDR3 length is 13 residues. The CDR3 spells CASSTGQASEQFF. The CDR3 coding sequence is TGTGCCAGCAGCACAGGACAGGCGAGTGAGCAGTTCTTC.

V gene TRBV3-1 combines with J gene TRBJ1-6; D is undetermined. The CDR3 contains 14 residues. V was trimmed by 1 base and J by 7 bases, leaving 8 bases between them. CDR1 is LGHDT and CDR2 is YNNKEL in the germline V gene (reference sequence). The CDR3 bases are TGTGCCAGCAGCCAAGTCCCGTCCAATTCACCCCTCCACTTT. This encodes CASSQVPSNSPLHF. Filled out from reference TRBV3-1 and TRBJ1-6, the complete variable domain reads DTAVSQTPKYLVTQMGNDKSIKCEQNLGHDTMYWYKQDSKKFLKIMFSYNNKELIINETVPNRFSPKSPDKAHLNLHINSLELGDSAVYFCASSQVPSNSPLHFGNGTRLTVT.

This clonotype was counted at least ten times. In DNA form, the CDR3 reads TGTGCCAGCAGTTTACCGGGACGGCGGATTGGAAACACCATATATTTT. It encodes CASSLPGRRIGNTIYF. This chain connects TRBV28 to TRBJ1-3; D might be TRBD1 (5 bases). The CDR3 consists of 16 residues. V was cut by 2 bases and J by 3 bases, with 14 bases left in between. Germline V lookup: CDR1 MDHEN, CDR2 SYDVKM. The whole variable domain, filled in from reference TRBV28 and TRBJ1-3, reads DVKVTQSSRYLVKRTGEKVFLECVQDMDHENMFWYRQDPGLGLRLIYFSYDVKMKEKGDIPEGYSVSREKKERFSLILESASTNQTSMYLCASSLPGRRIGNTIYFGEGSWLTVV.

This clonotype was seen only a few times. J is TRBJ2-5 and V is TRBV10-3; tentatively, D is TRBD2 (6 bases). V was clipped by 4 bases and J by 4 bases, with 13 bases between them. Germline V gives CDR1 ENHRY, CDR2 SYGVKD. This CDR3 region has 14 residues. In DNA, the CDR3 is TGTGCCATCAGTGGTTCAGGAGGGGTAGAGACCCAGTACTTC. Encoded protein: CAISGSGGVETQYF.

At least ten counts were recorded for this clonotype. V and J are TRBV7-9 and TRBJ2-3; D perhaps matches TRBD2 (6 bases). The CDR3 covers 17 residues. Germline CDR1 reads SEHNR; CDR2 reads FQNEAQ (reference sequence). V was trimmed by 5 bases and J by 4 bases, leaving 22 bases between them. CDR3 sequence reads: CASSRPSLAEGADTQYF. The CDR3 DNA sequence: TGTGCCAGCAGCAGGCCTTCCTTAGCGGAAGGGGCAGATACGCAGTATTTT.

This clonotype was observed at least ten times. The chain couples TRBV12-3 or TRBV12-4 to TRBJ1-5, with TRBD1 identical over 9 bases. Germline trimming cut 5 bases from V and 4 bases from J; bases unmatched to any gene: 6. The CDR3 is 15 residues long. The CDR3: CASSRGQGPNQPQHF. In nucleotides, the CDR3 is TGTGCCAGCAGTCGGGGACAGGGCCCTAATCAGCCCCAGCATTTT.

This clonotype was observed at least ten times. This CDR3 reads CASSQEDGFYEQYF. The DNA for the CDR3 is TGTGCCAGCAGCCAAGAAGACGGCTTCTACGAGCAGTACTTC. This rearrangement joins TRBV11-2 to TRBJ2-7; D gene uncertain. This CDR3 has 14 amino acids. Germline assignment: CDR1 SGHAT and CDR2 FQNNGV. The V end was cut by 5 bases, the J end by 3 bases, with 14 bases between. Together with reference TRBV11-2 and TRBJ2-7, the CDR3 gives the full variable domain: EAGVAQSPRYKIIEKRQSVAFWCNPISGHATLYWYQQILGQGPKLLIQFQNNGVVDDSQLPKDRFSAERLKGVDSTLKIQPAKLEDSAVYLCASSQEDGFYEQYFGPGTRLTVT.

Ten or more counts support this clonotype. The chain employs TRBV3-1 and TRBJ1-2, with D unclear. Germline V CDR1 and CDR2: LGHDT, YNNKEL (reference sequence). V shed 1 base and J shed 7 bases, with 13 bases lying between them. The length of the CDR3 is 14 residues. DNA of the CDR3: TGTGCCAGCAGCCAAGGGACGAGTCCTTCTGGCTACACCTTC. It yields the protein CASSQGTSPSGYTF.

This clonotype was seen many times. The chain links TRBV6-2 or TRBV6-3 to TRBJ1-2, with no clear D. V gave up 2 bases and J gave up 7 bases, with 14 bases separating them. Germline V gives CDR1 MNHEY, CDR2 SVGEGT. CDR3 size: 14 residues. CDR3 sequence: CASSYVGSRGGYTF. In DNA form, the CDR3 reads TGTGCCAGCAGTTACGTGGGGTCGCGTGGTGGCTACACCTTC.

This chain joins TRBV4-1 and TRBJ2-7; 8 bases agree with TRBD1. The V and J ends lost 4 bases and 5 bases, in that order; junction bases with no gene match: 10. The germline V gene encodes CDR1 MGHRA and CDR2 YSYEKL. The CDR3 sequence is 15 residues long. The CDR3 is CASSLLRDRFDEQYF. CDR3 in DNA: TGCGCCAGCAGCCTCCTGAGGGACAGGTTCGACGAGCAGTACTTC.

This clonotype appeared many times. The chain couples TRBV12-3 or TRBV12-4 to TRBJ2-2; 10 nucleotides match TRBD1. Trimming at V came to 6 bases and at J to 5 bases, leaving 9 bases not matched to a gene. The CDR3 covers 16 residues. This CDR3 reads CASRKGGQGSTGELFF. The CDR3 coding sequence is TGTGCCAGCAGAAAAGGGGGACAGGGGTCGACCGGGGAGCTGTTTTTT.

This clonotype was picked up many times. The rearrangement uses TRBV30 and TRBJ2-1; D may correspond to TRBD1 or TRBD2 (5 bases each). Germline-derived CDR1 and CDR2 are GTSNPN and SVGIG (reference sequence). Trimming stripped 3 bases from V and 0 bases from J, with 9 bases between. There are 14 residues in the CDR3. Written as DNA, the CDR3 is TGTGCCTGGAGCGCAGGGAGCTCCTACAATGAGCAGTTCTTC. This encodes CAWSAGSSYNEQFF.

The table lists this clonotype with a few counts. The gene calls are TRBV28 and TRBJ2-7, with TRBD2 matching 9 bases. CDR1 is MDHEN, CDR2 SYDVKM, per germline. V lost 3 bases and J lost 0; bases outside the gene matches: 6. The CDR3 runs 16 residues. CDR3 nucleotides: TGTGCCAGCAGTTTCCGGCGGGAGGGGGCCTCCTACGAGCAGTACTTC. Amino acids: CASSFRREGASYEQYF.

This clonotype appeared many times. As DNA, the CDR3 is TGTGCCAGCAGCTACCTAGGTGGGACCTACGAGCAGTACTTC. Its translation is CASSYLGGTYEQYF. J is TRBJ2-7 and V is TRBV7-2; no firm D call. The germline V gene has CDR1 SGHTA and CDR2 FQGNSA. The CDR3 has 14 residues. The V end lost 4 bases, the J end lost 2 bases, and 12 bases lay between the germline ends.

This clonotype was picked up a small number of times. This chain links TRBV4-1 with TRBJ1-4, with 8 positions matching TRBD1. The CDR3 spans 15 residues. V lost 2 bases to trimming and J lost 8 bases; unmatched junction nucleotides: 7. Germline-derived CDR1 and CDR2 are MGHRA and YSYEKL. The CDR3 nucleotides read TGCGCCAGCAGCCAACTTCAGGGGGCAAGGGAAAAACTGTTTTTT. It translates to CASSQLQGAREKLFF.

This clonotype was recorded at least ten times. The chain is built from TRBV5-1 and TRBJ1-1; 9 bases fit TRBD1. Per the germline V gene, CDR1 is SGHRS and CDR2 is YFSETQ. V lost 0 bases, J lost 1 base, and 4 bases stayed unmatched. CDR3 length: 16 residues. The CDR3, as DNA: TGCGCCAGCAGCTTGGTACAGGGGGCCTCGAACACTGAAGCTTTCTTT. Translated: CASSLVQGASNTEAFF.

About this clonotype: A read error may explain this, as a much larger clone is one base away. This sequence joins TRBV7-2 and TRBJ2-1; TRBD2 matches 9 bases. Germline assignment: CDR1 SGHTA and CDR2 FQGNSA. Trimming took 1 base from V and 7 from J; bases not matched to a gene: 5. The CDR3 spans 15 residues. CDR3 region: CASSLVPLAGNEQFF. The CDR3 nucleotides are TGTGCCAGCAGCTTAGTCCCGCTAGCGGGAAATGAGCAGTTCTTC.